Presented here are 30 T cell receptor beta chains from one specimen sequenced in a study of cytomegalovirus exposure and HLA in healthy donors. The protocol was immunoSEQ multiplex PCR, while the TCRdb copy is restricted to in-frame clones and leaves out a portion. This table holds 330,000 or so clones, 86% found once. Material: PBMCs. The source of these receptors is a woman between 18 and 30 years old in good health and CMV-seronegative.

CDR3 coding DNA: TGCGCCAGCAGCCAAGTGTTTCCGGGGGCAGATACGCAGTATTTT. Protein product: CASSQVFPGADTQYF. V is TRBV4-1 and J is TRBJ2-3; the D gene is possibly TRBD2 (6 bases). The germline V and J ends were trimmed by 1 base and 4 bases, with 12 bases remaining between them. CDR3 length: 15 amino acids. Germline V gene sequence: CDR1 MGHRA, CDR2 YSYEKL.

This chain connects TRBV7-2 to TRBJ1-2, with D unclear. With 4 bases removed from V and 3 bases from J, the gap between germline ends came to 15 bases. The CDR3 has 15 residues. Germline V lookup: CDR1 SGHTA, CDR2 FQGNSA. The CDR3 here is CASSSLVGSYYGYTF. The CDR3 nucleotides are TGTGCCAGCAGCTCACTTGTGGGCAGTTACTATGGCTACACCTTC.

The chain joins TRBV7-7 to TRBJ2-2, with 7 positions matching TRBD2. The CDR3 runs 14 residues. Germline CDR1 reads SSHAT; CDR2 reads FNYEAQ (reference sequence). The CDR3 nucleotides read TGTGCTAGCGGGCGGGAGAGGGTCGCCGGGGAGCTGTTTTTT. It translates to CASGRERVAGELFF.

The V and J genes are TRBV10-3 and TRBJ2-3; 12 nucleotides line up with TRBD2. This CDR3 has 16 amino acids. CDR1 ENHRY and CDR2 SYGVKD come from the germline V gene. Trimming took 5 bases from V and 3 from J; bases not matched to a gene: 6. CDR3: CAISQTSGSRTDTQYF. CDR3 sequence (DNA): TGTGCCATCAGTCAGACTAGCGGGAGCCGTACAGATACGCAGTATTTT.

CDR3 sequence: CASSLGTGDPHEQYF. CDR3 coding DNA: TGTGCCAGCAGCTTAGGGACAGGGGATCCCCACGAGCAGTACTTC. V is TRBV7-9 and J is TRBJ2-7; 9 positions agree with TRBD1. V shed 1 base and J 5 bases; nucleotides not matched to a gene: 6. The CDR3 covers 15 residues. CDR1 and CDR2 (germline): SEHNR, FQNEAQ (reference sequence). Filled out from reference TRBV7-9 and TRBJ2-7, the complete variable domain reads DTGVSQNPRHKITKRGQNVTFRCDPISEHNRLYWYRQTLGQGPEFLTYFQNEAQLEKSRLLSDRFSAERPKGSFSTLEIQRTEQGDSAMYLCASSLGTGDPHEQYFGPGTRLTVT.

The chain links TRBV10-3 to TRBJ2-7, with TRBD1 as a possible D gene (6 bases). Germline CDR1 reads ENHRY; CDR2 reads SYGVKD. V was trimmed by 6 bases and J by 0 bases, leaving 9 bases between them. This CDR3 comprises 13 residues. The CDR3 sequence is CAIRGGSSYEQYF. The CDR3 DNA reads as TGTGCCATCAGAGGGGGAAGCTCCTACGAGCAGTACTTC.

A word on this clone: At the DNA level, this CDR3 is encoded by other sequences in the same sample as well. The J gene is TRBJ2-2, the V gene TRBV18, with 7 bases aligning to TRBD2. This CDR3 has 14 amino acids. After removal of 0 bases from V and 5 bases from J, the junction contained 0 bases not matched to a gene. Germline V CDR1 and CDR2: KGHSH, LQKENI. CDR3 amino acids: CASSPPGGTGELFF. CDR3 sequence (DNA): TGTGCCAGCTCACCACCGGGAGGGACCGGGGAGCTGTTTTTT.

The genes are TRBV5-4 and TRBJ2-3; 11 bases align to TRBD2. There are 16 residues in the CDR3. Germline lookup yields CDR1 SGHNT and CDR2 YYREEE (reference sequence). V was pared by 3 bases and J by 3 bases, with 6 bases of the junction left unmatched. The CDR3 DNA reads TGTGCCAGCAGCTCGGGACTAGCGGTTGGTACAGATACGCAGTATTTT. Its protein is CASSSGLAVGTDTQYF.

V and J are TRBV27 and TRBJ2-7; 10 nucleotides line up with TRBD2. Germline lookup yields CDR1 MNHEY and CDR2 SMNVEV (reference sequence). This CDR3 region has 16 residues. V was pared by 2 bases and J by 5 bases, with 9 bases of the junction left unmatched. The CDR3 is CASSLVSGRAGHEQYF. The DNA of the CDR3 is TGTGCCAGCAGTTTAGTAAGCGGGAGGGCCGGCCACGAGCAGTACTTC.

The rearrangement uses TRBV7-6 and TRBJ2-3; possibly TRBD2 for D (5 bases). The CDR3 is made up of 16 amino acids. V was trimmed by 7 bases and J by 6 bases, leaving 23 bases between them. The germline V gene has CDR1 SGHVS and CDR2 FNYEAQ. The CDR3 sequence: CASTSRPNQPGDTQYF. The CDR3 bases are TGTGCCAGCACCTCGCGGCCGAACCAACCGGGGGATACGCAGTATTTT.

V is TRBV13 and J is TRBJ2-7; tentatively, D is TRBD2 (6 bases). The CDR3 contains 13 residues. The V gene's germline CDR1 is PRHDT and CDR2 FYEKMQ (reference sequence). V shed 3 bases and J shed 6 bases, with 12 bases lying between them. This CDR3 is CASSLSNGGEQYF. CDR3 DNA sequence: TGTGCCAGCAGCTTGAGTAACGGGGGCGAGCAGTACTTC.

The genes are TRBV6-1 and TRBJ2-1, with D possibly being TRBD2 (6 bases). Between the trimmed V and J ends, which lost 4 bases and 8 bases, there was a span of 24 bases. This CDR3 has 17 amino acids. Per the germline V gene, CDR1 is MNHNS and CDR2 is SASEGT. The chain's CDR3 is CASSAGLAISSGHEQFF. In DNA, the CDR3 is TGTGCCAGCAGTGCTGGGCTAGCGATATCAAGCGGGCATGAGCAGTTCTTC.

This clone has only a few counts. This chain connects TRBV19 to TRBJ2-3, with 7 bases aligning to TRBD2. Trimming at V came to 3 bases and at J to 5 bases, leaving 5 bases not matched to a gene. Germline CDR1 is LNHDA and CDR2 is SQIVND (reference sequence). The CDR3 extends over 14 amino acids. The CDR3 coding sequence is TGTGCCAGTAGTATGGGACTACACGGAGATACGCAGTATTTT. This gives the protein CASSMGLHGDTQYF.

J is TRBJ2-1 and V is TRBV9; 11 nucleotides agree with TRBD2. The CDR3 is 15 amino acids. With 7 bases clipped from V and 5 bases from J, the junction kept 8 bases outside the gene matches. Looked up from germline, CDR1 is SGDLS and CDR2 is YYNGEE. CDR3 loop: CASALLAGEHNEQFF. In nucleotides, the CDR3 is TGTGCCAGCGCATTACTAGCGGGAGAGCACAATGAGCAGTTCTTC.

This chain joins TRBV9 and TRBJ1-1; 9 nucleotides match TRBD1. Germline CDR1 reads SGDLS; CDR2 reads YYNGEE. This CDR3 has 13 amino acids. Losses at the gene ends were 4 bases for V and 5 bases for J; bases not matched to a gene: 3. CDR3 nucleotides: TGTGCCAGCAGCACAGGGGGCGTGACTGAAGCTTTCTTT. Its protein product is CASSTGGVTEAFF.

DNA of the CDR3: TGTGCCTGGAGTCGGCTAGCGGGAGGGCCAGGAGAGACCCAGTACTTC. Translating gives CAWSRLAGGPGETQYF. The chain joins TRBV30 to TRBJ2-5; TRBD2 matches 12 bases. This CDR3 has 16 residues. Germline V gene lookup returns CDR1 GTSNPN and CDR2 SVGIG (reference sequence). The J segment lost 4 bases and the V segment lost 2 bases, leaving 8 bases of the junction unmatched.

This chain connects TRBV6-5 to TRBJ2-7, with TRBD2 matching 7 bases. The CDR3 sequence is 15 residues long. The V segment lost 0 bases and the J segment 2 bases; nucleotides outside the gene matches: 4. Germline CDR1 is MNHEY and CDR2 is SVGAGI. The CDR3 is CASSYSSSGTYEQYF. The DNA for the CDR3 is TGTGCCAGCAGTTACTCGTCTAGCGGAACCTACGAGCAGTACTTC.

This clone was seen a single time. The sample has other DNA sequences that encode this CDR3 too. The genes are TRBV9 and TRBJ1-2; 7 nucleotides match TRBD1. V was pared by 4 bases and J by 3 bases, with 3 bases of the junction left unmatched. The CDR3 is 13 residues long. Looked up from germline, CDR1 is SGDLS and CDR2 is YYNGEE. CDR3: CASSPQGDYGYTF. CDR3 bases: TGTGCCAGCAGCCCGCAGGGGGACTATGGCTACACCTTC.

The rearrangement joins TRBV20-1 to TRBJ2-7, with D possibly matching TRBD2 (6 bases). V was pared by 6 bases and J by 6 bases, with 12 bases between. Germline V gene sequence: CDR1 DFQATT, CDR2 SNEGSKA (reference sequence). CDR3 length: 11 amino acids. This chain's CDR3 is CSARLEFEQYF. The CDR3 nucleotides read TGCAGTGCACGACTAGAATTCGAGCAGTACTTC.

The chain combines TRBV2 with TRBJ1-1, with D perhaps matching TRBD1 (6 bases). The CDR3 runs 13 residues. Trimming stripped 8 bases from V and 4 bases from J, with 14 bases between. Germline CDR1 reads SNHLY; CDR2 reads FYNNEI. CDR3 DNA sequence: TGTGCCAGCGGGGGCGGTGGGCTCACTGAAGCTTTCTTT. As protein: CASGGGGLTEAFF. The full variable domain, rest sourced from reference TRBV2 and TRBJ1-1, is EPEVTQTPSHQVTQMGQEVILRCVPISNHLYFYWYRQILGQKVEFLVSFYNNEISEKSEIFDDQFSVERPDGSNFTLKIRSTKLEDSAMYFCASGGGGLTEAFFGQGTRLTVV.

The gene calls are TRBV19 and TRBJ2-7; 9 bases are a match to TRBD2. Trimming took 9 bases from V and 0 from J; bases not matched to a gene: 18. CDR1 is LNHDA, CDR2 SQIVND, per germline (reference sequence). CDR3 length: 18 residues. The CDR3 region has the DNA TGTGCCAGCAGCCACCTCCCGGGGGCTAGCGGGGCCTCCTACGAGCAGTACTTC. It codes for CASSHLPGASGASYEQYF.

The V and J genes are TRBV6-5 and TRBJ1-1; TRBD1 might be the D (6 bases). The CDR3 has 14 residues. From germline, CDR1 is MNHEY and CDR2 SVGAGI. The V gene lost 3 bases and the J gene lost 10 bases, with 18 bases spanning the gap. The CDR3, as DNA: TGTGCCAGCAGTTATCTCTCCCCAGGGGCGCGAGCTTTCTTT. This encodes CASSYLSPGARAFF.

CDR3 in amino acids: CASSHPWGGQNTEAFF. The CDR3 coding sequence is TGTGCCAGCAGCCACCCCTGGGGAGGGCAGAACACTGAAGCTTTCTTT. This chain uses TRBV5-6 with TRBJ1-1; D remains unclear. V lost 4 bases and J lost 1, with 17 bases in between. Germline values: CDR1 SGHDT, CDR2 YYEEEE. The CDR3 is 16 residues long.

In this sample, this clone turned up once. This rearrangement joins TRBV15 to TRBJ2-7; 9 positions match TRBD1. This CDR3 spans 18 amino acids. The junction had 9 bases not matched to a gene; V was cut back by 0 bases and J by 0 bases. Germline CDR1 reads LNHNV; CDR2 reads YYDKDF (reference sequence). CDR3 DNA sequence: TGTGCCACCAGCAGAGATGAGGGACAGGGCCCCAGCTCCTACGAGCAGTACTTC. Translating gives CATSRDEGQGPSSYEQYF.

The chain couples TRBV19 to TRBJ2-1; 7 bases align to TRBD2. With 5 bases clipped from V and 0 bases from J, the junction kept 13 bases outside the gene matches. This CDR3 region has 18 residues. CDR1 is LNHDA, CDR2 SQIVND, per germline (reference sequence). In DNA form, the CDR3 reads TGTGCCAGTAGTCAACGCGCCCCGGGGGGAAGCTCCTACAATGAGCAGTTCTTC. Amino acid sequence: CASSQRAPGGSSYNEQFF.

V is TRBV15 and J is TRBJ2-1; 8 nucleotides agree with TRBD2. Germline V gives CDR1 LNHNV, CDR2 YYDKDF (reference sequence). The CDR3 is made up of 15 amino acids. V was pared by 4 bases and J by 8 bases, with 10 bases of the junction left unmatched. For the CDR3, the DNA is TGTGCCACCAGCAAAGGGAGCGGGAGTCTCGATGAGCAGTTCTTC. Translating it yields CATSKGSGSLDEQFF.

The V gene is TRBV5-1, the J gene TRBJ2-1; the match to TRBD2 covers 7 bases. This CDR3 is 20 amino acids long. Germline CDR1 and CDR2: SGHRS and YFSETQ. Trimming cost V 4 bases and J 1 base; bases outside gene matches: 20. As DNA, the CDR3 is TGCGCCAGCAGCCCCCAGGTGCGGGAGAAGATTTCTGAATCCTACAATGAGCAGTTCTTC. It is translated as CASSPQVREKISESYNEQFF.

This sequence joins TRBV27 and TRBJ2-3; 9 nucleotides match TRBD2. This CDR3 is built from 15 residues. V shed 1 base, J shed 5 bases, and the junction held 4 bases outside the gene matches. The V gene's germline CDR1 is MNHEY and CDR2 SMNVEV (reference sequence). The CDR3 nucleotides are TGTGCCAGCAGTTTATGGGCGGGAGGGCAAGATACGCAGTATTTT. Protein product: CASSLWAGGQDTQYF.

V is TRBV18 and J is TRBJ1-1; no firm D call. The length of the CDR3 is 14 residues. Germline CDR1 reads KGHSH; CDR2 reads LQKENI. V lost 6 bases and J 0 bases, leaving 11 bases between the germline ends. This CDR3 is CASSEAQLNTEAFF. The DNA for the CDR3 is TGTGCCAGCTCGGAGGCCCAACTGAACACTGAAGCTTTCTTT.

The rearrangement links TRBV6-6 to TRBJ2-1; TRBD2 aligns across 7 bases. The CDR3 length is 15 residues. J gave up 0 bases and V 5 bases, and 4 bases lay outside the gene matches. CDR1 MNHNY and CDR2 SVGAGI come from the germline V gene (reference sequence). The CDR3 sequence: CASSERESSYNEQFF. CDR3 bases: TGTGCCAGCAGTGAGCGGGAAAGCTCCTACAATGAGCAGTTCTTC.